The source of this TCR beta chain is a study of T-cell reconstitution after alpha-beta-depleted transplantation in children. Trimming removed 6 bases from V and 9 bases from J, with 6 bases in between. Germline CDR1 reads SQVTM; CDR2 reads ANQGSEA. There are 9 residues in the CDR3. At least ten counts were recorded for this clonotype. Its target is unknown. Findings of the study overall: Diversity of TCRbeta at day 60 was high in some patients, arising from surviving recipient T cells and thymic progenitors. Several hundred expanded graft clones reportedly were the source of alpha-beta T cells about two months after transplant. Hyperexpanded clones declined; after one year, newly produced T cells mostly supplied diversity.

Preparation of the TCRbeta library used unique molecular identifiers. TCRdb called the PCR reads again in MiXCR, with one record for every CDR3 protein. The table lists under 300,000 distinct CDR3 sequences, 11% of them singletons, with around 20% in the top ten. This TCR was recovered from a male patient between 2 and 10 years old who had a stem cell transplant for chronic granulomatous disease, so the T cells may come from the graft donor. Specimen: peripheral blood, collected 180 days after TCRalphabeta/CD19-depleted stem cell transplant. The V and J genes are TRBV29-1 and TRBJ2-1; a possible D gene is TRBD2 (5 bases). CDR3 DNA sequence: TGCAGCGTGGGAGTTGAGCAGTTCTTC. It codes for CSVGVEQFF.